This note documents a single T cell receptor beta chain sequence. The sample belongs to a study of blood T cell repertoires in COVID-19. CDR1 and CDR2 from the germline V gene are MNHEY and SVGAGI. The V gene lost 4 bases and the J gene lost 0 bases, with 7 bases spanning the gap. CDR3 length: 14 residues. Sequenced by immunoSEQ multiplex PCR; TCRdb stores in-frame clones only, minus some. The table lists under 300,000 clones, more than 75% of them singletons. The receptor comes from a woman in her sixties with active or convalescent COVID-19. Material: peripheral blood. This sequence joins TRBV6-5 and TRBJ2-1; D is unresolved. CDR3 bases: TGTGCCAGCAGTTGGGCGAGCTCCTACAATGAGCAGTTCTTC. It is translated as CASSWASSYNEQFF.